The sequence of this T cell receptor (beta chain) was determined in a study of beta chain features in type 1 diabetes. The CDR3 extends over 15 amino acids. Germline V CDR1 and CDR2: PRHDT, FYEKMQ (reference sequence). V was pared by 3 bases and J by 4 bases, with 14 bases between. This clone has a count of ten or more. The authors reverse transcribed all of the isolated RNA, so sequencing captured expressed TCRB transcripts. The repertoire was sequenced with immunoSEQ multiplex PCR; TCRdb's copy has only in-frame clones and lacks some. The sample includes around 150,000 clones, less than 8.5% of them seen just once.

V usage is TRBV13 and J usage is TRBJ2-3; the D gene is possibly TRBD1 (6 bases). The sample comprised central memory CD4+ T cells from blood. This TCR derives from a woman between 25 and 40 years old in good health. The CDR3 coding sequence is TGTGCCAGCAGCTTTCCGCAGGGGCAAGCAGATACGCAGTATTTT. As protein: CASSFPQGQADTQYF.